The 19 T cell receptor beta chains given below trace back to one sample, sequenced in a study of blood T cell repertoires in COVID-19. Clones were sequenced by immunoSEQ multiplex PCR, and TCRdb holds only the in-frame ones, with some missing. The table records under 70,000 clones, less than 75% of them present only once. Input material: peripheral blood. These receptors originate from an older woman with acute or convalescent COVID-19.

This clone was seen a single time. The gene calls are TRBV6-2 or TRBV6-3 and TRBJ1-2; 7 bases agree with TRBD1. With 1 base clipped from V and 8 bases from J, the junction kept 7 bases outside the gene matches. Germline V lookup: CDR1 MNHEY, CDR2 SVGEGT. CDR3 length: 14 amino acids. CDR3 in amino acids: CASSYFSGGSGYTF. DNA of the CDR3: TGTGCCAGCAGTTACTTTTCAGGGGGAAGCGGCTACACCTTC.

The chain combines TRBV29-1 with TRBJ1-1, with D possibly matching TRBD1 (5 bases). The CDR3 runs to 13 residues. CDR1 is SQVTM and CDR2 is ANQGSEA in the germline V gene. V lost 6 bases and J lost 2, with 13 bases in between. The DNA of the CDR3 is TGCAGCGTGTGGGGCAGGTACAACACTGAAGCTTTCTTT. Protein: CSVWGRYNTEAFF.

The chain employs TRBV15 and TRBJ2-3; maybe TRBD1 (5 bases). Germline CDR1 is LNHNV and CDR2 is YYDKDF (reference sequence). Trimming left V 4 bases short and J 5 bases short, with 10 bases between. The CDR3 has 13 amino acids. In DNA form, the CDR3 reads TGTGCCACCAGCATGACCAGGGAAGATACGCAGTATTTT. Its protein is CATSMTREDTQYF. The variable domain in full, completed from reference TRBV15 and TRBJ2-3, reads DAMVIQNPRYQVTQFGKPVTLSCSQTLNHNVMYWYQQKSSQAPKLLFHYYDKDFNNEADTPDNFQSRRPNTSFCFLDIRSPGLGDTAMYLCATSMTREDTQYFGPGTRLTVL.

This chain links TRBV12-3 or TRBV12-4 with TRBJ1-2, with D maybe TRBD1 (5 bases). Trimming pared 10 bases from V and 2 bases from J, leaving 14 bases between. The CDR3 spans 13 residues. Here the CDR3 DNA reads TGTGCCACTACCCCGGGACTGAACTATGGCTACACCTTC. Translated: CATTPGLNYGYTF.

The chain links TRBV7-6 to TRBJ1-5, with D possibly TRBD1 on 5 matching bases. The CDR3 runs 14 residues. Per the germline V gene, CDR1 is SGHVS and CDR2 is FNYEAQ. The V gene lost 2 bases and the J gene lost 5 bases, with 10 bases spanning the gap. CDR3 in amino acids: CASSLRAGHQPQHF. CDR3 sequence (DNA): TGTGCCAGCAGCTTAAGGGCAGGGCATCAGCCCCAGCATTTT. Drawing the rest from reference TRBV7-6 and TRBJ1-5, the complete variable domain is GAGVSQSPRYKVTKRGQDVALRCDPISGHVSLYWYRQALGQGPEFLTYFNYEAQQDKSGLPNDRFSAERPEGSISTLTIQRTEQRDSAMYRCASSLRAGHQPQHFGDGTRLSIL.

The CDR3 coding sequence is TGTGCCTGGAGTCTGGACAGGCGGCCCACTGAAGCTTTCTTT. Its translation: CAWSLDRRPTEAFF. The chain couples TRBV30 to TRBJ1-1; 7 bases line up with TRBD1. V trimming: 2 bases; J trimming: 4 bases; junction bases outside the gene matches: 7. The CDR3 has 14 residues. Germline CDR1 reads GTSNPN; CDR2 reads SVGIG (reference sequence). Together with reference TRBV30 and TRBJ1-1, the CDR3 gives the full variable domain: SQTIHQWPATLVQPVGSPLSLECTVEGTSNPNLYWYRQAAGRGLQLLFYSVGIGQISSEVPQNLSASRPQDRQFILSSKKLLLSDSGFYLCAWSLDRRPTEAFFGQGTRLTVV.

The chain uses TRBV7-2 and TRBJ2-3; D is unresolved. Germline-derived CDR1 and CDR2 are SGHTA and FQGNSA. The CDR3 sequence is 15 residues long. V lost 1 base and J lost 2, with 10 bases in between. CDR3 in amino acids: CASSLVPLDTDTQYF. DNA of the CDR3: TGTGCCAGCAGCTTAGTCCCCCTAGACACAGATACGCAGTATTTT.

The V and J genes are TRBV7-3 and TRBJ2-1; 12 bases are shared with TRBD2. This CDR3 has 21 amino acids. Germline CDR1 reads SGHTA; CDR2 reads FQGTGA. With V trimmed by 5 bases and J by 3 bases, 20 bases remained unmatched. CDR3 residues: CASSPQHRQTSGGPLYNEQFF. DNA of the CDR3: TGTGCCAGCAGCCCCCAACACCGACAGACTAGCGGGGGACCCCTCTACAATGAGCAGTTCTTC.

The V gene is TRBV13, the J gene TRBJ2-1, with D possibly matching TRBD2 (5 bases). The germline gives CDR1 PRHDT, CDR2 FYEKMQ (reference sequence). CDR3 length: 13 residues. Deletions cut 8 bases from V and 13 bases from J, with 21 bases between. The CDR3 loop is CASEFGERPPQFF. The DNA of the CDR3 is TGTGCCAGCGAGTTCGGGGAGAGACCCCCCCAGTTCTTC.

CDR3 DNA: TGCAGCGTGCTAGGGGGAAAAGCCAAAAACATTCAGTACTTC. Its protein product is CSVLGGKAKNIQYF. V and J are TRBV29-1 and TRBJ2-4, with TRBD1 as a possible D gene (6 bases). Trimming took 6 bases from V and 0 from J, leaving 12 bases between them. The CDR3 is 14 amino acids. In germline, CDR1 is SQVTM, CDR2 ANQGSEA.

The chain recombines TRBV10-3 with TRBJ1-1, with TRBD1 identical over 7 bases. The germline CDR1 and CDR2 sequences are ENHRY and SYGVKD. This CDR3 contains 17 residues. V shed 0 bases, J shed 5 bases, and the junction held 12 bases outside the gene matches. CDR3: CAISESNVAGGWTEAFF. The CDR3 nucleotides are TGTGCCATCAGTGAGTCGAACGTCGCAGGGGGTTGGACTGAAGCTTTCTTT.

The chain combines TRBV25-1 with TRBJ2-7; 7 bases are shared with TRBD2. The CDR3 is 15 residues long. V dropped 3 bases and J dropped 4; count of bases not matched to a gene: 9. Looked up from germline, CDR1 is MGHDK and CDR2 is SYGVNS. CDR3 protein: CASSERAGVSYEQYF. In nucleotides, the CDR3 is TGTGCCAGCAGTGAGCGTGCGGGGGTTTCATACGAGCAGTACTTC.

This clone was seen a handful of times. The CDR3 coding sequence is TGTGCCAGCAGCCAAGTACAGGGGTCCTATGGCTACACCTTC. Encoded protein: CASSQVQGSYGYTF. The rearrangement links TRBV3-1 (or the pseudogene TRBV3-2) to TRBJ1-2, with 7 bases fitting TRBD1. V dropped 1 base and J dropped 4; count of bases not matched to a gene: 3. In germline, CDR1 is LGHDT, CDR2 YNNKEL (reference sequence). This CDR3 is 14 amino acids long.

The chain is built from TRBV15 and TRBJ2-5; tentative D call: TRBD2 (5 bases). Germline loops: CDR1 LNHNV, CDR2 YYDKDF (reference sequence). Trimming removed 1 base from V and 4 bases from J, with 10 bases in between. CDR3 size: 14 residues. CDR3: CATSRAGVGETQYF. DNA of the CDR3: TGTGCCACCAGCAGAGCCGGGGTCGGAGAGACCCAGTACTTC.

The rearrangement joins TRBV10-3 to TRBJ2-7; 10 bases are a match to TRBD1. Trimming cost V 7 bases and J 4 bases; bases outside gene matches: 7. The CDR3 is made up of 14 amino acids. The germline CDR1 and CDR2 sequences are ENHRY and SYGVKD. The CDR3 nucleotides read TGTGCCATCACCACCGGGACAGGGGAGTACGAGCAGTACTTC. Translation: CAITTGTGEYEQYF.

This clone was found a few times. The genes are TRBV14 and TRBJ1-2, with D possibly TRBD1 on 6 matching bases. Germline values: CDR1 SGHDN, CDR2 FVKESK. V gave up 4 bases and J gave up 2 bases, with 17 bases separating them. The length of the CDR3 is 16 residues. The CDR3 DNA follows: TGTGCCAGCAGCCCGGCCGGGGGGCCTAGGAACTATGGCTACACCTTC. Amino acid sequence: CASSPAGGPRNYGYTF.

This chain links TRBV11-2 with TRBJ1-1; 8 nucleotides agree with TRBD1. V was pared by 5 bases and J by 1 base, with 6 bases of the junction left unmatched. CDR1 and CDR2 from the germline V gene are SGHAT and FQNNGV. The CDR3 totals 15 residues. The CDR3 reads CASSLTTGANTEAFF. CDR3 in DNA: TGTGCCAGCAGCCTAACGACAGGGGCGAACACTGAAGCTTTCTTT.

This clone was observed a few times. The chain has TRBV6-5 and TRBJ1-1; unclear D gene. In germline, CDR1 is MNHEY, CDR2 SVGAGI. CDR3 length: 13 residues. Trimming took 9 bases from V and 3 from J, leaving 14 bases between them. CDR3 coding DNA: TGTGCCAGTCACGAGGGCACGGACACTGAAGCTTTCTTT. Amino acid sequence: CASHEGTDTEAFF.

This clone showed up just a few times. The chain has TRBV11-2 and TRBJ2-5, with D possibly being TRBD2 (6 bases). The V end lost 5 bases, the J end lost 1 base, and 8 bases lay between the germline ends. This CDR3 comprises 13 residues. CDR1 is SGHAT and CDR2 is FQNNGV in the germline V gene. CDR3: CASSRGTQETQYF. CDR3 sequence (DNA): TGTGCCAGCAGCCGCGGGACCCAAGAGACCCAGTACTTC.